A selection of T cell receptor beta chains follows, all from one sample in a study of blood T cell repertoires in COVID-19. Here immunoSEQ multiplex PCR was the method, and the copy in TCRdb shows in-frame clones only, minus some. Of around 330,000 clones detected, roughly 90% appear once; the ten largest clones hold roughly 8.9%. The specimen was PBMCs or T cells enriched from blood (not recorded which). The receptors originated from a woman between 40 and 55 years old who had recovered from COVID-19. The conserved cysteine and the conserved F or W are not part of the CDR3 here. Not every row has a clone size; where given, it reads once, few, many or a size class.

V	J	size	CDR3
TRBV30	TRBJ2-5	.	AWSPGLQETQY
TRBV11-2	TRBJ2-7	.	ASSSPRRDRGRVQY
TRBV4-3	TRBJ2-7	.	ASSPIAGVYEQY
TRBV29-1	TRBJ2-7	.	SAGTGQSREQY
TRBV12-3/TRBV12-4	TRBJ2-1	.	ASSPGLHNEQF
TRBV27	TRBJ2-7	.	ASSLGVGLAGYEQY
TRBV5-4	TRBJ2-5	.	ASSLGRGQETQY
TRBV11-3	TRBJ1-2	once	ASSARTGWKYGYT
TRBV27	TRBJ2-7	.	ASSFDRGHEQY
TRBV27	TRBJ2-4	.	ASNPRGY
TRBV5-4	TRBJ1-6	.	ASSSQATMGNSPLH
TRBV19	TRBJ1-5	.	ASSFSGGSNQPQH
TRBV18	TRBJ2-1	.	ASSRYSGGAFDEQF
TRBV4-1	TRBJ2-1	.	ASSQDTPGEQF
TRBV7-9	TRBJ2-5	.	ASSLALGGETQY
TRBV3-1/TRBV3-2	TRBJ2-3	.	ASSPSGRGTDTQY
TRBV3-1/TRBV3-2	TRBJ1-1	.	ASSQGGQNTEAF
TRBV29-1	TRBJ2-7	.	SVVGTSGFPSYEQY
TRBV3-1/TRBV3-2	TRBJ1-3	.	ASSTQGSGNTIY
TRBV10-3	TRBJ1-4	.	AISENRQGATNEKLF
TRBV12-3/TRBV12-4	TRBJ1-1	once	ASSSGFEAF
TRBV11-3	TRBJ2-7	.	ASSLGGGRVYEQY
TRBV23-1	TRBJ2-2	once	ASSQFKNTGELF
TRBV6-6	TRBJ1-1	.	ASSYSTGGTEAF
TRBV29-1	TRBJ1-1	.	SVQTGGSTEAF
TRBV7-3	TRBJ2-2	.	ASSLGTGAGELF
TRBV6-5	TRBJ2-3	.	ASIRLAGSTDTQY
TRBV7-3	TRBJ2-2	once	ASSLRPPPGLAGGPDTGELF
TRBV5-1	TRBJ2-7	.	ASSANYEQY
TRBV7-3	TRBJ2-2	.	ASSLIGGNTGELF
TRBV9	TRBJ2-5	.	ASSVKVGTGGETQY
TRBV30	TRBJ2-1	.	AWSPTSGHPF
TRBV11-2	TRBJ2-5	.	ASSAPGGEETQY
TRBV7-2	TRBJ2-3	.	ASSLGWTSTDTQY
TRBV10-2	TRBJ2-5	.	ASSGLNRQETQY
TRBV7-2	TRBJ1-6	.	ASSLGSGVGFATPLH
TRBV24-1	TRBJ2-7	.	ATSPSGSWEQY
TRBV4-3	TRBJ2-1	.	ASSQDYPSYNEQF
TRBV6-5	TRBJ2-5	.	ASRPGLAETQY
TRBV20-1	TRBJ2-2	.	SASSGQGDTGELF
TRBV6-6	TRBJ2-7	.	ATLDRDKAPYEQY
TRBV11-1	TRBJ2-1	.	ASSLLSGRANNEQF
TRBV27	TRBJ2-5	few	ASTPLAGVTETQY
TRBV18	TRBJ2-7	.	ASSPGTAYEQY
TRBV9	TRBJ2-7	few	ASSVGPAGEGEQY
TRBV29-1	TRBJ2-3	.	SVEDQADTQY